This T cell receptor (beta chain) was profiled in a study of blood T cell repertoires in COVID-19. Study overall: There were acute and convalescent COVID-19 samples, and they came from the United States, Italy and Spain. T cells, B-cell-depleted T cells, or PBMCs supplied cDNA or gDNA.

Per the original data handling: Estimated nucleated cell counts came from reference gene primer amplification. TCRdb's copy holds only in-frame clones and misses some; the assay was immunoSEQ multiplex PCR. V and J calls and clone size come straight from that table; D and trimming were deduced from the DNA. The sample lists over 95,000 clones, more than 75% occurring once. Sequenced sample: peripheral blood. This TCR came from a man between 35 and 55 years old with acute or convalescent COVID-19.

The CDR3: CATSDPLGQETQYF. Here the CDR3 DNA reads TGTGCCACCAGTGATCCTCTCGGGCAAGAGACCCAGTACTTC. The chain recombines TRBV24-1 with TRBJ2-5; unclear D gene. CDR1 and CDR2 (germline): KGHDR, SFDVKD. V lost 3 bases, J lost 2 bases, and 9 bases lay in between. CDR3 size: 14 residues.